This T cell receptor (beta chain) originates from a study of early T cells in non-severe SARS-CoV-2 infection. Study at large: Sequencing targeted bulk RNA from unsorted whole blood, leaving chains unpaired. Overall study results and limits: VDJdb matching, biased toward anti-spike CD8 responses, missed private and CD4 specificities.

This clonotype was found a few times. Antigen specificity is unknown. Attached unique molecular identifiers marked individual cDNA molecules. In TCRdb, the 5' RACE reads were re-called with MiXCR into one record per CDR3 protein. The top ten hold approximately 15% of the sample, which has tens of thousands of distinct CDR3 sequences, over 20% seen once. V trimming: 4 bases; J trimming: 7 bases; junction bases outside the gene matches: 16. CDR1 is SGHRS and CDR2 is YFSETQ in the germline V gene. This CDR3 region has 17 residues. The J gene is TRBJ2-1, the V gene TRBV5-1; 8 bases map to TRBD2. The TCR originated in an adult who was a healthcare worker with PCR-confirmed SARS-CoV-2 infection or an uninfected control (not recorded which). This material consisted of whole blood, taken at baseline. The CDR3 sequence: CASSPTQGAGGANEQFF. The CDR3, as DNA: TGCGCCAGCAGCCCTACGCAAGGGGCGGGGGGCGCGAATGAGCAGTTCTTC.